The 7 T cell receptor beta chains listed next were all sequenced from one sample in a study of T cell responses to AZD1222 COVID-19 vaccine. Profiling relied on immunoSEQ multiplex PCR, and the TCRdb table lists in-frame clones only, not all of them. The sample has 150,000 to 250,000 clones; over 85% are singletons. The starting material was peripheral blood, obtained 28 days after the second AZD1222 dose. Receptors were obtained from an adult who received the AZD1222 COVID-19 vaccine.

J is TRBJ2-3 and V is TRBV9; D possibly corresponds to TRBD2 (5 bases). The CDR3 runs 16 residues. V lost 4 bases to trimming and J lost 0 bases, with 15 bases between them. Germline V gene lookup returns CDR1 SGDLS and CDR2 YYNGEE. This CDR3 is CASSFDRGSSTDTQYF. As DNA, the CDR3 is TGTGCCAGCAGCTTCGATCGGGGATCTAGCACAGATACGCAGTATTTT.

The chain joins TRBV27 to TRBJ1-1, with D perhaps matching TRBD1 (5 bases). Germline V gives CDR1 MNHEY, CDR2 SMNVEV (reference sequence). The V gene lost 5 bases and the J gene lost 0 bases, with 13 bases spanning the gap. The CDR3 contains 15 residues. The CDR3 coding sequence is TGTGCCAGCAGTCTCCGCGGACAAATGAACACTGAAGCTTTCTTT. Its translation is CASSLRGQMNTEAFF.

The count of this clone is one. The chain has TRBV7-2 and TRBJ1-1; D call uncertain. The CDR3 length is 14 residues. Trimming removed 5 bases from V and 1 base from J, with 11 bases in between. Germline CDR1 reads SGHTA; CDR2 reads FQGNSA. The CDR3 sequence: CASSPPPANTEAFF. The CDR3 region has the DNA TGTGCCAGCAGCCCACCCCCAGCGAACACTGAAGCTTTCTTT.

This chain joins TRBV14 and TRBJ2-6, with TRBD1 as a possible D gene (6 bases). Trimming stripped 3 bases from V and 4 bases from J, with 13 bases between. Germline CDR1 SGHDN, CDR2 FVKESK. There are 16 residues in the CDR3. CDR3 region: CASSHRTGPGANVLTF. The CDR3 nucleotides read TGTGCCAGCAGCCACAGAACAGGGCCCGGGGCCAACGTCCTGACTTTC. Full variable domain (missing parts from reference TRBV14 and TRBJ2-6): EAGVTQFPSHSVIEKGQTVTLRCDPISGHDNLYWYRRVMGKEIKFLLHFVKESKQDESGMPNNRFLAERTGGTYSTLKVQPAELEDSGVYFCASSHRTGPGANVLTFGAGSRLTVL.

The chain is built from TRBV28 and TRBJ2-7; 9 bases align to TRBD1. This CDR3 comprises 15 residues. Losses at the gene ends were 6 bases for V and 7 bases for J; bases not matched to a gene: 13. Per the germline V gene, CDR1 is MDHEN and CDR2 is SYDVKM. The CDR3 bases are TGTGCCAGCAGGCTGGCGGGGACAGGGCCTACGGAGCAGTACTTC. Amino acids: CASRLAGTGPTEQYF.

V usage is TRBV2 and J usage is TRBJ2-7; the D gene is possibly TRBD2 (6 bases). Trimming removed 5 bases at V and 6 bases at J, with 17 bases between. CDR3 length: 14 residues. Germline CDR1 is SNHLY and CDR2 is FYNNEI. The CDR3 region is CASSQTRARGEQYF. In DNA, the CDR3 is TGTGCCAGCAGTCAAACTCGGGCGCGGGGCGAGCAGTACTTC.

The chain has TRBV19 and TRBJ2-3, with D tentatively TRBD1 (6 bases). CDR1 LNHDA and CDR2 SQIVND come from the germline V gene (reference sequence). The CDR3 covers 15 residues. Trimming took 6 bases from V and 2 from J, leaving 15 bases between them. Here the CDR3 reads CASSSRGGNTDTQYF. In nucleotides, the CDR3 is TGTGCCAGTAGCTCCAGGGGCGGAAACACAGATACGCAGTATTTT.